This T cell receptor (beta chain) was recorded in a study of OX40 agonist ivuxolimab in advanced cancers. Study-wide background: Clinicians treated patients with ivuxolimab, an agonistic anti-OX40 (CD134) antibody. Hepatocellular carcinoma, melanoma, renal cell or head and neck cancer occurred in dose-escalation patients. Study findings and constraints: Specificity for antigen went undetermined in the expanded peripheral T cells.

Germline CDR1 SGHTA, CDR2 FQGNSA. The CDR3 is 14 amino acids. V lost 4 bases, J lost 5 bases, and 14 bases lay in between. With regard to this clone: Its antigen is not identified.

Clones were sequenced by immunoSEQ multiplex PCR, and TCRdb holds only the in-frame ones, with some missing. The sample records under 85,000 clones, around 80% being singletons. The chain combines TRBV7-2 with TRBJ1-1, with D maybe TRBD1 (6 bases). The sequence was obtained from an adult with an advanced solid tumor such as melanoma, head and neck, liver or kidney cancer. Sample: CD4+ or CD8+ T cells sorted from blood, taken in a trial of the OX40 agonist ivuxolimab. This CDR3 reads CASSWQGKGTEAFF. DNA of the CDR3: TGTGCCAGCAGCTGGCAGGGGAAGGGGACTGAAGCTTTCTTT. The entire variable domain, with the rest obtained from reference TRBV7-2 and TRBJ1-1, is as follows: GAGVSQSPSNKVTEKGKDVELRCDPISGHTALYWYRQSLGQGLEFLIYFQGNSAPDKSGLPSDRFSAERTGGSVSTLTIQRTQQEDSAVYLCASSWQGKGTEAFFGQGTRLTVV.